This T cell receptor (beta chain) was recovered during a study of metastatic and nonmetastatic thyroid tumors. Study-level background: Samples came from malignant and benign thyroid patients, and repertoires were compared across blood and tumor or nodule tissue.

Using MiXCR, TCRdb reanalyzed the PCR reads. This table has about 14,000 clones, less than 25% appearing once. The study's findings and limits: As reported, TCR beta diversity in blood and tumor was significantly higher in malignant thyroid tumors than in benign nodules.

This clone qualifies as medium-sized. Antigen: not known. Thyroid surgery was preceded by no treatment in any patient. The CDR3 has 14 amino acids. V shed 2 bases and J 1 base; nucleotides not matched to a gene: 1. Germline CDR1 and CDR2: SGHTA and FQGNSA. The material sequenced was blood. The rearrangement links TRBV7-2 to TRBJ1-1, with 7 bases identical to TRBD1. This TCR came from a female donor with papillary thyroid cancer or a benign thyroid nodule (not recorded which). Some clones in this sample may be carry-over from other donors' samples. CDR3 nucleotides: TGTGCCAGCAGCTTAAACAGGGGGAACACTGAAGCTTTCTTT. Translated, it gives CASSLNRGNTEAFF.